The 25 T cell receptor beta chains listed next were all sequenced from one sample in a study of T cell responses to AZD1222 COVID-19 vaccine. The method was immunoSEQ multiplex PCR; TCRdb's version includes in-frame clones alone and lacks a portion of them. The sample includes about 40,000 clones, 80% to 90% of them seen just once. The sequenced sample was peripheral blood, obtained 28 days after the second dose of the MenACWY control vaccine. The receptor source for this set is an adult who received the MenACWY meningococcal vaccine as a control.

Comments on this clone: The junction shows a germline mismatch at one end, possibly a read error. The rearrangement joins TRBV7-7 to TRBJ1-2; 7 positions agree with TRBD1. CDR3 length: 14 residues. Germline loops: CDR1 SSHAT, CDR2 FNYEAQ (reference sequence). The CDR3 bases are TGTGCTAGCAGCTCAATCGGACAGGCCGATGGCTACACCTTC. Protein product: CASSSIGQADGYTF.

The genes are TRBV6-6 and TRBJ1-5, with D tentatively TRBD1 (6 bases). V lost 5 bases and J lost 6, with 14 bases in between. From germline, CDR1 is MNHNY and CDR2 SVGAGI (reference sequence). The CDR3 runs to 14 residues. The CDR3 loop is CASSRSGDGQPQHF. Written as DNA, the CDR3 is TGTGCCAGCAGTCGATCAGGGGACGGTCAGCCCCAGCATTTT.

The chain couples TRBV7-6 to TRBJ2-5; the match to TRBD2 covers 9 bases. Germline CDR1 SGHVS, CDR2 FNYEAQ. The V gene end was trimmed by 4 bases and the J gene end by 2 bases; junction bases not matched to a gene: 17. CDR3 length: 19 residues. CDR3 bases: TGTGCCAGCAGCTCTCCCTCCCCGACTAGCGGAGGAGCTCAAGAGACCCAGTACTTC. Amino acid sequence: CASSSPSPTSGGAQETQYF.

The chain combines TRBV7-9 with TRBJ1-1; D unresolved. V dropped 5 bases and J dropped 2 bases, with 9 bases sitting between them. Germline V CDR1 and CDR2: SEHNR, FQNEAQ (reference sequence). This CDR3 is 13 amino acids long. Here the CDR3 reads CASSPRGNTEAFF. The CDR3 DNA reads as TGTGCCAGCAGCCCCCGGGGTAACACTGAAGCTTTCTTT.

V gene TRBV19 combines with J gene TRBJ2-2; the match to TRBD1 covers 7 bases. The CDR3 consists of 15 residues. The junction had 5 bases not matched to a gene; V was cut back by 3 bases and J by 4 bases. Looked up from germline, CDR1 is LNHDA and CDR2 is SQIVND (reference sequence). In DNA, the CDR3 is TGTGCCAGTAGTATCAGACAGGGCCTCACCGGGGAGCTGTTTTTT. Translation: CASSIRQGLTGELFF.

Points on this clone: A junction end diverges from the germline sequence, so it may reflect a read error. This chain links TRBV18 with TRBJ1-4; possible D gene TRBD1, 6 bases. The CDR3 loop spans 14 amino acids. Germline V CDR1 and CDR2: KGHSH, LQKENI. CDR3 DNA sequence: TGTGCCAGCTCGCCACAGGGTGAGAATGAAAAACTGTTTTTT. Translating it yields CASSPQGENEKLFF.

This chain links TRBV10-3 with TRBJ2-2, with D unclear. The CDR3 consists of 12 residues. Germline lookup yields CDR1 ENHRY and CDR2 SYGVKD. Trimming cost V 5 bases and J 3 bases, with 4 bases left between them. CDR3 residues: CAISTHTGELFF. Written as DNA, the CDR3 is TGTGCCATCAGTACTCACACCGGGGAGCTGTTTTTT.

The V and J genes are TRBV10-2 and TRBJ2-7; D gene uncertain. CDR1 WSHSY and CDR2 SAAADI come from the germline V gene. Trimming stripped 6 bases from V and 3 bases from J, with 6 bases between. There are 11 residues in the CDR3. In DNA form, the CDR3 reads TGCGCCAGCAGGAGTGGCTACGAGCAGTACTTC. This sequence encodes CASRSGYEQYF.

This clone was seen only once. The chain is built from TRBV5-4 and TRBJ2-4; 14 nucleotides line up with TRBD2. This CDR3 region has 17 residues. Germline trimming cut 4 bases from V and 4 bases from J; bases unmatched to any gene: 7. Germline lookup yields CDR1 SGHNT and CDR2 YYREEE (reference sequence). CDR3 loop: CASSNWGLAGDKNIQYF. As DNA, the CDR3 is TGTGCCAGCAGCAATTGGGGACTAGCGGGAGATAAAAACATTCAGTACTTC.

The rearrangement links TRBV18 to TRBJ1-1; D may be TRBD1 (6 bases). With 3 bases removed from V and 1 base from J, the gap between germline ends came to 9 bases. The CDR3 is 14 residues long. Germline assignment: CDR1 KGHSH and CDR2 LQKENI. CDR3 in amino acids: CASSPRDKNTEAFF. DNA of the CDR3: TGTGCCAGCTCACCCCGGGACAAGAACACTGAAGCTTTCTTT.

The V gene is TRBV5-6, the J gene TRBJ2-1; 8 bases line up with TRBD1. This CDR3 has 15 amino acids. Looked up from germline, CDR1 is SGHDT and CDR2 is YYEEEE. V was clipped by 5 bases and J by 2 bases; unmatched bases: 6. CDR3: CASSWDRITYNEQFF. CDR3 nucleotides: TGTGCCAGCAGTTGGGACAGGATTACCTACAATGAGCAGTTCTTC.

The V call is TRBV5-1, the J call TRBJ2-1; D is perhaps TRBD1 or TRBD2 (5 bases each). Germline-derived CDR1 and CDR2 are SGHRS and YFSETQ. V dropped 4 bases and J dropped 5 bases, with 16 bases sitting between them. The CDR3 runs 15 residues. The CDR3 loop is CASSTRDPLDNEQFF. CDR3 bases: TGCGCCAGCAGCACCCGGGACCCCTTAGACAATGAGCAGTTCTTC.

This clone was recorded only once. The rearrangement links TRBV5-1 to TRBJ1-1; TRBD1 aligns across 9 bases. Germline CDR1 is SGHRS and CDR2 is YFSETQ. The CDR3 consists of 16 residues. With 0 bases clipped from V and 1 base from J, the junction kept 4 bases outside the gene matches. The CDR3 is CASSLAGQGPNTEAFF. The CDR3 coding sequence is TGCGCCAGCAGCTTGGCGGGACAGGGCCCGAACACTGAAGCTTTCTTT.

V usage is TRBV24-1 and J usage is TRBJ2-1; 8 positions match TRBD1. The ends lost 3 bases at V and 8 bases at J; junction bases unmatched: 14. Germline CDR1 reads KGHDR; CDR2 reads SFDVKD. This CDR3 is 17 amino acids long. The CDR3 reads CATSDQTRGLTGDEQFF. Here the CDR3 DNA reads TGTGCCACCAGTGATCAAACCAGGGGGCTGACGGGTGATGAGCAGTTCTTC.

The gene calls are TRBV5-5 and TRBJ2-3, with 9 bases aligning to TRBD2. Trimming took 3 bases from V and 4 from J; bases not matched to a gene: 9. The CDR3 extends over 16 amino acids. Germline CDR1 SGHKS, CDR2 YYEKEE (reference sequence). The CDR3 is CASSSVAGVGSDTQYF. CDR3 bases: TGTGCCAGCAGCTCGGTAGCGGGAGTCGGTTCAGATACGCAGTATTTT.

The chain has TRBV5-6 and TRBJ2-7; the D gene is possibly TRBD1 (6 bases). Germline V gene lookup returns CDR1 SGHDT and CDR2 YYEEEE. The CDR3 runs to 15 residues. The germline V and J ends were trimmed by 1 base and 4 bases, with 15 bases remaining between them. For the CDR3, the DNA is TGTGCCAGCAGCTTGCCCGGGACAAGACTTTACGAGCAGTACTTC. Protein sequence: CASSLPGTRLYEQYF.

The chain joins TRBV10-1 to TRBJ2-1; no reliable D call. Germline values: CDR1 WNHNN, CDR2 SYGVQD (reference sequence). The CDR3 contains 14 residues. V lost 3 bases, J lost 13 bases, and 19 bases lay in between. The CDR3 nucleotides are TGCGCCAGCAGTGAAAGGGTTCCTCGGGCCGACCAGTTCTTC. Translating gives CASSERVPRADQFF.

The chain combines TRBV10-1 with TRBJ2-3; 11 nucleotides line up with TRBD2. The V segment lost 6 bases and the J segment 2 bases; nucleotides outside the gene matches: 10. CDR1 WNHNN and CDR2 SYGVQD come from the germline V gene (reference sequence). CDR3 length equals 17 residues. The CDR3 protein is CASSPAVAGGTTDTQYF. The CDR3, as DNA: TGCGCCAGCAGCCCCGCGGTAGCGGGAGGGACCACAGATACGCAGTATTTT.

J is TRBJ2-7 and V is TRBV6-5; maybe TRBD2 (5 bases). V was clipped by 0 bases and J by 9 bases, with 9 bases between them. CDR1 MNHEY and CDR2 SVGAGI come from the germline V gene. The CDR3 sequence is 12 residues long. This CDR3 is CASSYSDGGQYF. The CDR3 DNA reads as TGTGCCAGCAGTTACTCGGACGGAGGGCAGTACTTC.

The chain joins TRBV29-1 to TRBJ2-1; 7 bases align to TRBD2. CDR3 length equals 11 residues. V trimming: 6 bases; J trimming: 10 bases; junction bases outside the gene matches: 6. Germline loops: CDR1 SQVTM, CDR2 ANQGSEA. The CDR3 here is CSVTLAWEQFF. The CDR3 DNA reads TGCAGCGTGACACTAGCGTGGGAGCAGTTCTTC.

CDR3 sequence: CASSPRTGNYGYTF. DNA of the CDR3: TGTGCCAGCAGCCCACGGACAGGGAACTATGGCTACACCTTC. This sequence joins TRBV9 and TRBJ1-2; 8 bases match TRBD1. Germline loops: CDR1 SGDLS, CDR2 YYNGEE. The CDR3 is 14 amino acids. The trim removed 4 bases at V and 2 bases at J, leaving 4 bases unmatched.

The rearrangement joins TRBV28 to TRBJ2-7; 9 nucleotides match TRBD2. The CDR3 covers 13 residues. With V trimmed by 8 bases and J by 4 bases, 6 bases remained unmatched. The germline gives CDR1 MDHEN, CDR2 SYDVKM. Here the CDR3 reads CASVAGAEYEQYF. The CDR3 DNA is TGTGCCAGCGTAGCGGGGGCGGAATACGAGCAGTACTTC.

CDR3 amino acids: CASSLGGREILSGANVLTF. Here the CDR3 DNA reads TGTGCCAGCAGCTTAGGAGGCAGGGAGATTCTCTCTGGGGCCAACGTCCTGACTTTC. The rearrangement joins TRBV7-9 to TRBJ2-6; D may be TRBD1 or TRBD2 (5 bases each). The V and J ends lost 1 base and 0 bases respectively, with 16 bases between them. This CDR3 is built from 19 residues. CDR1 is SEHNR, CDR2 FQNEAQ, per germline (reference sequence).

The chain recombines TRBV5-1 with TRBJ1-4; a possible D gene is TRBD1 (5 bases). Germline assignment: CDR1 SGHRS and CDR2 YFSETQ. The ends were cut back, 5 bases at V and 0 bases at J, with 8 bases in the middle. There are 14 residues in the CDR3. Here the CDR3 DNA reads TGCGCCAGCAGACGGGGGGCAACTAATGAAAAACTGTTTTTT. This encodes CASRRGATNEKLFF.

The CDR3 loop is CASSPSGTSGKREQYF. The CDR3 DNA follows: TGTGCCAGCAGCCCGAGCGGGACTAGCGGGAAGCGCGAGCAGTACTTC. V gene TRBV11-3 combines with J gene TRBJ2-7; 13 bases agree with TRBD2. The CDR3 covers 16 residues. Germline CDR1 is SGHNT and CDR2 is YENEEA. The V and J ends lost 5 bases and 6 bases, in that order; junction bases with no gene match: 10.